This T cell receptor beta chain was sequenced during a study of cytomegalovirus exposure and HLA in healthy donors. Study-wide findings and caveats: A later analysis reportedly found fewer N-insertions in an Asian-associated ancestry cluster than the approximately 660-donor mean.

The CDR3 has 15 amino acids. Trimming at V came to 6 bases and at J to 0 bases, leaving 7 bases not matched to a gene. From germline, CDR1 is WSHSY and CDR2 SAAADI. With respect to this clone: Its antigen is not known.

In the PCR, 60 Vbeta and 13 Jbeta primers were used. Here immunoSEQ multiplex PCR was the method, and the copy in TCRdb shows in-frame clones only, minus some. The data show approximately 130,000 clones, with roughly 80% seen just once and around 5.8% held by the top ten. Material: PBMCs. The chain has TRBV10-2 and TRBJ2-7; 8 nucleotides align to TRBD1. The sequence derives from a woman aged 40 to 50 in good health and CMV-seronegative. CDR3 sequence: CASSISGGASYEQYF. As DNA, the CDR3 is TGCGCCAGCAGCATCTCAGGGGGCGCCTCCTACGAGCAGTACTTC.